This TCR beta chain came from a study of T cell repertoires in aging, cancer and after chemotherapy. Study as a whole: Glioblastoma patients receiving temozolomide-based therapy gave paired samples before and after chemotherapy. The whole study produced a dataset of several million TCR reads. Study results and caveats: Rebound thymic output was suggested by rising median generation probability during chemotherapy in each cancer cohort.

CDR3 length equals 14 residues. Germline CDR1 reads MNHNY; CDR2 reads SVGAGI (reference sequence). Between the trimmed V and J ends, which lost 5 bases and 3 bases, there was a span of 11 bases. The template was genomic DNA from peripheral blood, not RNA. Rearranged V-D-J TRB sequences were amplified with a mixed TRB-A/B primer pool. TCRdb itself ran the multiplex PCR reads through MiXCR, one entry per CDR3 protein. This sample yields fewer than 2,500 distinct CDR3 sequences, of which around 30% are seen a single time; 10% belongs to the top ten. Relative to its sample, this clonotype is large. The antigen remains unidentified.

The sequenced material came from blood. The chain combines TRBV6-6 with TRBJ2-1; D is possibly TRBD2 (6 bases). This TCR was sampled from a human donor with a solid tumor. The CDR3 sequence: CASSTVSGYNEQFF. The DNA for the CDR3 is TGTGCCAGCAGTACGGTTAGCGGCTACAATGAGCAGTTCTTC.